Each of the 8 T cell receptor beta chains below was sequenced from the same sample in a study of T cells after yellow fever vaccination. TCRdb ran MiXCR on the 5' RACE reads and lists one entry per CDR3 protein. The data contain roughly 300,000 distinct CDR3 sequences, about 7.8% of them singletons. This specimen was PBMCs, taken roughly 47 days after the first yellow fever vaccination. The receptor source for this set is a man in his late teens or twenties who received the YFV17D yellow fever vaccine.

There are a few counts of this clonotype. V and J are TRBV20-1 and TRBJ1-4; 7 nucleotides match TRBD1. Per the germline V gene, CDR1 is DFQATT and CDR2 is SNEGSKA (reference sequence). This CDR3 is built from 13 residues. The V segment lost 8 bases and the J segment 5 bases; nucleotides outside the gene matches: 8. CDR3 loop: CSPRQGNNEKLFF. The CDR3 coding sequence is TGCAGTCCACGACAGGGTAACAATGAAAAACTGTTTTTT.

In its sample, this clonotype was seen a few times. V and J are TRBV2 and TRBJ1-1, with D unclear. The CDR3 has 10 residues. Germline values: CDR1 SNHLY, CDR2 FYNNEI. The V end lost 9 bases, the J end lost 8 bases, and 10 bases lay between the germline ends. The CDR3 here is CASDRGEAFF. The CDR3, as DNA: TGTGCCAGTGATCGCGGGGAAGCTTTCTTT.

This clonotype was counted at least ten times. In DNA, the CDR3 is TGCAGTGCTAGAGATAACCTAGCGGTCCAAGAGACCCAGTACTTC. It codes for CSARDNLAVQETQYF. The V and J genes are TRBV20-1 and TRBJ2-5, with 7 nucleotides matching TRBD2. With V trimmed by 0 bases and J by 1 base, 5 bases remained unmatched. The germline CDR1 and CDR2 sequences are DFQATT and SNEGSKA (reference sequence). The CDR3 sequence is 15 residues long.

There are a few counts of this clonotype. V usage is TRBV19 and J usage is TRBJ1-5; 7 bases are shared with TRBD1. J lost 5 bases, V lost 5 bases, and 6 bases had no gene match. Germline CDR1 LNHDA, CDR2 SQIVND (reference sequence). The CDR3 loop spans 14 amino acids. CDR3 amino acids: CASSLQGIDQPQHF. CDR3 DNA: TGTGCCAGTAGTTTACAGGGGATCGATCAGCCCCAGCATTTT.

This clonotype turned up a few times. The chain couples TRBV24-1 to TRBJ1-1; the match to TRBD1 covers 7 bases. The J segment lost 1 base and the V segment lost 2 bases, leaving 3 bases of the junction unmatched. The germline V gene has CDR1 KGHDR and CDR2 SFDVKD. The CDR3 sequence is 15 residues long. Here the CDR3 reads CATSDSRTGNTEAFF. In DNA form, the CDR3 reads TGTGCCACCAGTGATTCTCGGACAGGGAACACTGAAGCTTTCTTT.

In this sample, this clonotype turned up a few times. The rearrangement uses TRBV5-5 and TRBJ2-3; maybe TRBD2 (6 bases). Trimming left V 4 bases short and J 8 bases short, with 17 bases between. CDR1 is SGHKS and CDR2 is YYEKEE in the germline V gene (reference sequence). CDR3 size: 14 residues. The CDR3 reads CASSPGDSRGTQYF. The CDR3 coding sequence is TGTGCCAGCAGCCCGGGGGACTCCCGCGGTACGCAGTATTTT.

In this sample, this clonotype turned up a few times. V and J are TRBV29-1 and TRBJ2-7; D is undetermined. The CDR3 consists of 11 residues. V lost 4 bases and J lost 3, with 7 bases in between. The germline CDR1 and CDR2 sequences are SQVTM and ANQGSEA. The DNA for the CDR3 is TGCAGCGTTGGCAACCTCTACGAGCAGTACGTC. It encodes CSVGNLYEQYV.

J is TRBJ2-7 and V is TRBV12-3 or TRBV12-4; the D gene is possibly TRBD1 (6 bases). Deletions cut 4 bases from V and 2 bases from J, with 15 bases between. This CDR3 region has 15 residues. CDR3 in DNA: TGTGCCAGCAGTTCGGGTGGGGACAAGCCCTACGAGCAGTACTTC. It translates to CASSSGGDKPYEQYF.